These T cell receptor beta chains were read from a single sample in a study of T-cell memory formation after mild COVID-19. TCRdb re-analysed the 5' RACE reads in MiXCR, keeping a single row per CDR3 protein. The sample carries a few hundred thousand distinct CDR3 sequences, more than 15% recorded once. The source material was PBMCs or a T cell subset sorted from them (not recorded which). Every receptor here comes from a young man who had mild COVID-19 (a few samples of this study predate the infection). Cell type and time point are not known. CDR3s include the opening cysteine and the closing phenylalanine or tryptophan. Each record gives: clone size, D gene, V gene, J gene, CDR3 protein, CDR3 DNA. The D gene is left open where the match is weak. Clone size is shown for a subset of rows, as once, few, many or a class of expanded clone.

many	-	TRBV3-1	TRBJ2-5	CASSQGVGETQYF	TGTGCCAGCAGCCAAGGGGTTGGAGAGACCCAGTACTTC
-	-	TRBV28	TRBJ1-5	CANAPHGRNQPQHF	TGTGCCAACGCCCCCCACGGACGCAATCAGCCCCAGCATTTT
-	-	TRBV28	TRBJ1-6	CASSSPGEDVGNSPLHF	TGTGCCAGCAGTTCCCCCGGCGAGGATGTAGGGAATTCACCCCTCCACTTT
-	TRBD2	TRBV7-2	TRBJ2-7	CASSESGGIYEQYF	TGTGCCAGCAGCGAAAGCGGGGGGATTTACGAGCAGTACTTC
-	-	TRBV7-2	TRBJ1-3	CASSLRGSGNTIYF	TGTGCCAGCAGCTTAAGAGGATCTGGAAACACCATATATTTT
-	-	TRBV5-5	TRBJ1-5	CASSGTGHQPQHF	TGTGCCAGCAGCGGAACAGGGCATCAGCCCCAGCATTTT
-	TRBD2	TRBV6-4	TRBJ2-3	CASSEGAGGDTQYF	TGTGCCAGCAGTGAAGGGGCCGGGGGGGATACGCAGTATTTT
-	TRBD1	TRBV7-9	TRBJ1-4	CASSETGEREYEKLFF	TGTGCCAGCAGCGAGACAGGGGAGCGCGAATACGAAAAACTGTTTTTT
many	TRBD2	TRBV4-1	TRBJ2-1	CASSQGAGKAIYNEQFF	TGCGCCAGCAGCCAAGGAGCGGGGAAAGCTATCTACAATGAGCAGTTCTTC
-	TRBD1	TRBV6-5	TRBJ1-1	CASSPGTGDSHTEAFF	TGTGCCAGCAGTCCCGGGACAGGGGATTCTCACACTGAAGCTTTCTTT
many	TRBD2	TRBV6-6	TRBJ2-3	CASSYSRAGGQDTQYF	TGTGCCAGCAGTTACTCGAGAGCGGGGGGGCAAGATACGCAGTATTTT
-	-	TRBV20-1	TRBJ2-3	CSANRDPYTDTQYF	TGCAGTGCTAACCGGGACCCTTACACAGATACGCAGTATTTT
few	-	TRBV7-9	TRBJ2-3	CASSTIGGGSTDTQYF	TGTGCCAGCAGCACCATAGGCGGGGGCTCCACAGATACGCAGTATTTT
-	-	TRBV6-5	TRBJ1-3	CASSGRRVKGNTIYF	TGTGCCAGCAGTGGCCGCCGGGTGAAAGGAAACACCATATATTTT
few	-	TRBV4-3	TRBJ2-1	CASSQESRGKQFF	TGCGCCAGCAGCCAAGAGTCGAGGGGGAAGCAGTTCTTC
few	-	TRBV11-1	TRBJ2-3	CASSLARLLPDTDTQYF	TGTGCCAGCAGCTTAGCCCGACTTCTACCGGACACAGATACGCAGTATTTT
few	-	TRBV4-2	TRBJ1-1	CASSLGPATEAFF	TGTGCCAGCAGCCTAGGGCCTGCGACTGAAGCTTTCTTT
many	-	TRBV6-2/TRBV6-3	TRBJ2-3	CASTRTTSPTDTQYF	TGTGCCAGCACTCGGACTACATCACCCACAGATACGCAGTATTTT
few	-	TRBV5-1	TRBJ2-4	CASSLAVRQGGNIQYF	TGCGCCAGCAGCTTGGCCGTACGACAGGGAGGTAACATTCAGTACTTC
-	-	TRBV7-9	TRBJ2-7	CASSLKDSSYEQYF	TGTGCCAGCAGCTTAAAGGACAGCTCCTACGAGCAGTACTTC
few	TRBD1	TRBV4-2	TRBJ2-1	CASSQDTGTGWYEQFF	TGTGCCAGCAGCCAAGATACCGGGACAGGGTGGTATGAGCAGTTCTTC
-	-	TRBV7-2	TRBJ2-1	CASSLDRGEYNEQFF	TGTGCCAGCAGCTTAGATCGAGGGGAATACAATGAGCAGTTCTTC
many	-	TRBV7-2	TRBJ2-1	CASSFARSYNEQFF	TGTGCCAGCAGCTTTGCACGTAGCTACAATGAGCAGTTCTTC
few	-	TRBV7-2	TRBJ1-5	CASSLGSVGQPQHF	TGTGCCAGCAGCTTAGGATCAGTCGGTCAGCCCCAGCATTTT